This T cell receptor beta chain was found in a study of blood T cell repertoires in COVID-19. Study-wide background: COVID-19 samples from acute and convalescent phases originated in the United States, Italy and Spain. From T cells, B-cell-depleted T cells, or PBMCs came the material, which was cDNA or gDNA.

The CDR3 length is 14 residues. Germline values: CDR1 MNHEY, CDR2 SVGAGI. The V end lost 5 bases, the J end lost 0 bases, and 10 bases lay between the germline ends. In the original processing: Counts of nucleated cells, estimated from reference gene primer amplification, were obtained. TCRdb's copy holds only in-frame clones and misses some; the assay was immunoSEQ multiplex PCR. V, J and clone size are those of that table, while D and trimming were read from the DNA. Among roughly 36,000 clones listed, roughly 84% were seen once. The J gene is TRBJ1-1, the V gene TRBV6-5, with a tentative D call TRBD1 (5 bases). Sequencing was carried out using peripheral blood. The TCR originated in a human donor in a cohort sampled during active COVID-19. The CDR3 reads CASSPRRVNTEAFF. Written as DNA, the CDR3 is TGTGCCAGCAGTCCCCGCAGGGTGAACACTGAAGCTTTCTTT.